The 19 T cell receptor beta chains below come from one sample, sequenced in a study of memory CD4+ T cells and cytomegalovirus serostatus. Measured with immunoSEQ multiplex PCR; TCRdb has only the in-frame clones, and not every one. This sample carries 40,000 to 45,000 clones, roughly 80% of them seen once, and the ten largest clones take 0.65% to 0.85%. The sort gate was single viable CD3+CD4+CD8-CD45RO+ cells for memory CD4+ T cells. The sequenced sample consisted of memory CD4+ T cells from blood. These receptor sequences come from an adult in good health and CMV-seronegative.

The V call is TRBV7-9, the J call TRBJ2-1, with D possibly being TRBD1 (5 bases). CDR3 length equals 15 residues. Trimming stripped 5 bases from V and 5 bases from J, with 16 bases between. Germline V gives CDR1 SEHNR, CDR2 FQNEAQ (reference sequence). The CDR3 spells CASSKFTGVHNEQFF. CDR3 in DNA: TGTGCCAGCAGCAAATTCACAGGAGTCCACAATGAGCAGTTCTTC.

The CDR3 loop reads CASSQAGYNSPLHF. DNA for the CDR3: TGCGCCAGCAGCCAGGCAGGGTATAATTCACCCCTCCACTTT. The chain couples TRBV5-1 to TRBJ1-6; D possibly corresponds to TRBD1 (5 bases). The CDR3 runs 14 residues. Germline lookup yields CDR1 SGHRS and CDR2 YFSETQ. V was cut by 4 bases and J by 4 bases, with 9 bases left in between.

The chain couples TRBV7-9 to TRBJ1-4; the D is unclear. Trimming took off 5 bases at V and 4 bases at J, with 17 bases between the two ends. The length of the CDR3 is 16 residues. Germline lookup yields CDR1 SEHNR and CDR2 FQNEAQ (reference sequence). CDR3 bases: TGTGCCAGCAGCCGTTTCCGGACGGGCCTTAATGAAAAACTGTTTTTT. Encoded protein: CASSRFRTGLNEKLFF. The complete variable domain, with remaining parts taken from reference TRBV7-9 and TRBJ1-4, reads DTGVSQNPRHKITKRGQNVTFRCDPISEHNRLYWYRQTLGQGPEFLTYFQNEAQLEKSRLLSDRFSAERPKGSFSTLEIQRTEQGDSAMYLCASSRFRTGLNEKLFFGSGTQLSVL.

V is TRBV7-2 and J is TRBJ1-6, with D unclear. V lost 2 bases, J lost 5 bases, and 1 base lay in between. This CDR3 is 12 amino acids long. Germline-derived CDR1 and CDR2 are SGHTA and FQGNSA. The CDR3 loop is CASSLNNSPLHF. The CDR3, as DNA: TGTGCCAGCAGCTTAAATAATTCACCCCTCCACTTT.

The CDR3 coding sequence is TGTGCCAGCAGCGTAGATACCGGGGAGCTGTTTTTT. Residues: CASSVDTGELFF. J is TRBJ2-2 and V is TRBV9; D gene unclear. The ends were cut back, 0 bases at V and 5 bases at J, with 2 bases in the middle. This CDR3 contains 12 residues. The V gene's germline CDR1 is SGDLS and CDR2 YYNGEE.

The rearrangement joins TRBV11-2 to TRBJ2-1, with 10 bases that match TRBD1. The CDR3 is 13 amino acids. With V trimmed by 5 bases and J by 12 bases, 7 bases remained unmatched. CDR1 is SGHAT, CDR2 FQNNGV, per germline. For the CDR3, the DNA is TGTGCCAGCAGCCCCCGGGACAGGGGTGTGCAGTTCTTC. Translated, it gives CASSPRDRGVQFF.

This sequence joins TRBV2 and TRBJ1-1; no clear D gene. The CDR3 has 14 residues. Germline CDR1 SNHLY, CDR2 FYNNEI. V was shortened by 3 bases and J by 0 bases, with 8 bases between the two germline ends. The CDR3 sequence: CASSDRFLNTEAFF. Written as DNA, the CDR3 is TGTGCCAGCAGTGATCGGTTCCTGAACACTGAAGCTTTCTTT.

A remark on this clone: A junction boundary mismatches the germline segment, possibly from a read error. The chain employs TRBV7-8 and TRBJ2-7, with 7 nucleotides matching TRBD1. CDR1 and CDR2 from the germline V gene are SGHVS and FQNEAQ. CDR3 size: 13 residues. CDR3 bases: TGTGCCAGCAGCCGCCTTTTGCGTGGGACAGCTTTCTTC. Protein: CASSRLLRGTAFF.

The rearrangement uses TRBV29-1 and TRBJ2-3; TRBD2 is a possible D gene (5 bases). This CDR3 has 15 residues. V shed 7 bases and J shed 3 bases, with 20 bases lying between them. CDR1 is SQVTM and CDR2 is ANQGSEA in the germline V gene. CDR3 sequence reads: CSAEGGWGWTDTQYF. The CDR3 DNA reads as TGCAGCGCAGAAGGAGGCTGGGGTTGGACAGATACGCAGTATTTT.

The chain uses TRBV7-9 and TRBJ1-1, with D perhaps TRBD1 (5 bases). Trimming left V 1 base short and J 0 bases short, with 12 bases between. The germline gives CDR1 SEHNR, CDR2 FQNEAQ (reference sequence). The CDR3 extends over 16 amino acids. The CDR3 reads CASSLDRGRLNTEAFF. The CDR3 coding sequence is TGTGCCAGCAGCTTAGACCGGGGCAGGCTGAACACTGAAGCTTTCTTT.

The chain employs TRBV5-8 and TRBJ2-1, with TRBD2 as a possible D gene (6 bases). CDR3 length: 15 residues. CDR1 SGHTS and CDR2 YDEGEE come from the germline V gene. V lost 2 bases and J 5 bases, leaving 14 bases between the germline ends. In DNA form, the CDR3 reads TGTGCCAGCAGCTTACTCGCGGGGCATGACAATGAGCAGTTCTTC. As protein: CASSLLAGHDNEQFF.

The rearrangement links TRBV10-3 to TRBJ1-1; D is perhaps TRBD1 (6 bases). Looked up from germline, CDR1 is ENHRY and CDR2 is SYGVKD. The ends were cut back, 10 bases at V and 0 bases at J, with 18 bases in the middle. The CDR3 is made up of 15 amino acids. The chain's CDR3 is CASTGTPRMNTEAFF. The CDR3 nucleotides are TGTGCCAGCACAGGGACCCCACGTATGAACACTGAAGCTTTCTTT.

V gene TRBV6-6 combines with J gene TRBJ1-3; D is unclear. Trimming removed 9 bases from V and 0 bases from J, with 9 bases in between. CDR3 length: 13 amino acids. CDR1 MNHNY and CDR2 SVGAGI come from the germline V gene (reference sequence). The CDR3 DNA sequence: TGTGCCAGTACCATGGGCTCTGGAAACACCATATATTTT. Protein: CASTMGSGNTIYF.

This chain connects TRBV30 to TRBJ1-2; unclear D gene. Germline V gives CDR1 GTSNPN, CDR2 SVGIG (reference sequence). V was shortened by 2 bases and J by 7 bases, with 17 bases between the two germline ends. The CDR3 extends over 14 amino acids. DNA for the CDR3: TGTGCCTGGAGTCAAGCCTCTATTTCCGGTGGCTACACCTTC. Encoded protein: CAWSQASISGGYTF.

The chain recombines TRBV29-1 with TRBJ1-1, with TRBD1 matching over 7 bases. Germline V gene lookup returns CDR1 SQVTM and CDR2 ANQGSEA. CDR3 length: 13 amino acids. The ends lost 7 bases at V and 1 base at J; junction bases unmatched: 6. CDR3 sequence reads: CSAPGTANTEAFF. The CDR3 DNA reads TGCAGCGCGCCGGGGACAGCGAACACTGAAGCTTTCTTT.

V and J are TRBV5-1 and TRBJ2-3; D is undetermined. This CDR3 is built from 14 residues. V was shortened by 3 bases and J by 1 base, with 9 bases between the two germline ends. The germline V gene has CDR1 SGHRS and CDR2 YFSETQ. Written as DNA, the CDR3 is TGCGCCAGCAGCTCGGCAACCGGCACAGATACGCAGTATTTT. It is translated as CASSSATGTDTQYF. Drawing the rest from reference TRBV5-1 and TRBJ2-3, the complete variable domain is KAGVTQTPRYLIKTRGQQVTLSCSPISGHRSVSWYQQTPGQGLQFLFEYFSETQRNKGNFPGRFSGRQFSNSRSEMNVSTLELGDSALYLCASSSATGTDTQYFGPGTRLTVL.

The chain's CDR3 is CASRTKTVSGASTDTQYF. CDR3 nucleotide sequence: TGCGCCAGCAGAACAAAAACTGTTAGCGGTGCTAGCACAGATACGCAGTATTTT. V and J are TRBV5-1 and TRBJ2-3; D possibly corresponds to TRBD2 (6 bases). The V end was cut by 5 bases, the J end by 0 bases, with 22 bases between. The CDR3 loop spans 18 amino acids. Germline-derived CDR1 and CDR2 are SGHRS and YFSETQ.

This rearrangement joins TRBV7-9 to TRBJ2-7; no reliable D call. CDR3 length equals 15 residues. Germline V CDR1 and CDR2: SEHNR, FQNEAQ (reference sequence). The V end was cut by 4 bases, the J end by 2 bases, with 15 bases between. CDR3 residues: CASSSRTDVAYEQYF. The CDR3 DNA reads as TGTGCCAGCAGCTCACGCACGGACGTGGCCTACGAGCAGTACTTC.

The V gene is TRBV30, the J gene TRBJ1-2; D is uncertain. V was clipped by 2 bases and J by 4 bases, with 5 bases between them. CDR1 is GTSNPN, CDR2 SVGIG, per germline (reference sequence). The CDR3 spans 11 residues. CDR3 region: CAWSSVYGYTF. The DNA of the CDR3 is TGTGCCTGGAGTTCTGTCTATGGCTACACCTTC.